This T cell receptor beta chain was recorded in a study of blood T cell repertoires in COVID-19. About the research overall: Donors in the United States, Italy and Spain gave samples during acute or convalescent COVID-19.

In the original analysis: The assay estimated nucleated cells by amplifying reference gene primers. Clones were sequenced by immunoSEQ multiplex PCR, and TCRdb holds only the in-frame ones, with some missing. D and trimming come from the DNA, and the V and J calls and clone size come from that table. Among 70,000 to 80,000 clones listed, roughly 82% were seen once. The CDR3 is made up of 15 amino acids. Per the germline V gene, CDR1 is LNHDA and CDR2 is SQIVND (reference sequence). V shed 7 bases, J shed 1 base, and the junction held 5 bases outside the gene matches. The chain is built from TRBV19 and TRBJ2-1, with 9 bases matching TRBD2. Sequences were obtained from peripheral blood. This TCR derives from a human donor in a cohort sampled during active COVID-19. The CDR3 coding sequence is TGTGCCAGTACACTTAGCGGGAGTTCCTACAATGAGCAGTTCTTC. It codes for CASTLSGSSYNEQFF.